The present TCR beta chain was sequenced within a study of T cell responses to AZD1222 COVID-19 vaccine. General study points: After two AZD1222 doses, spike-specific TCR breadth and depth rose versus day 0. Per reports, nearly half of all spike-specific TCRs target regions that are unmutated in variants. Repertoires were obtained solely post-peak T cell response. Donors were chiefly white British, with a greater number of females, and clonal diversity was perhaps underestimated.

Comments on this clone: What it binds is not known.

Data came from immunoSEQ multiplex PCR; TCRdb stores just in-frame clones and leaves some out. The repertoire holds 250,000 to 300,000 clones, with 90% to 95% as singletons. The origin of this receptor is an adult who received the AZD1222 COVID-19 vaccine. The sequenced sample was peripheral blood, obtained 28 days after the second AZD1222 dose.

CDR3 in amino acids: CASSQYPGGFSSYEQYF. In DNA form, the CDR3 reads TGTGCCAGCAGCCAATATCCAGGGGGCTTTAGCTCCTACGAGCAGTACTTC. This chain links TRBV16 with TRBJ2-7; 8 bases line up with TRBD1. CDR1 KGHSY and CDR2 FQNENV come from the germline V gene. The ends lost 1 base at V and 0 bases at J; junction bases unmatched: 8. This CDR3 has 17 residues.